The 21 T cell receptor beta chains listed next were all sequenced from one sample in a study of T cell changes during pregnancy in multiple sclerosis. The repertoire was sequenced with immunoSEQ multiplex PCR; TCRdb's copy has only in-frame clones and lacks some. The data show 45,000 to 55,000 clones, about 92% seen once. Sequenced here: CD4+ T cells from peripheral blood mononuclear cells, sampled after pregnancy. The receptor source for this set is a female donor in good health, enrolled as a control in a pregnancy study.

V and J are TRBV7-2 and TRBJ1-2, with 10 positions matching TRBD1. Germline V gene data show CDR1 as SGHTA and CDR2 as FQGNSA. The CDR3 extends over 15 amino acids. With V trimmed by 5 bases and J by 4 bases, 7 bases remained unmatched. The CDR3 DNA reads as TGTGCCAGCAGCCCAAGACAGGGGGCCAGCTATGGCTACACCTTC. Translated: CASSPRQGASYGYTF. The whole variable domain, filled in from reference TRBV7-2 and TRBJ1-2, reads GAGVSQSPSNKVTEKGKDVELRCDPISGHTALYWYRQSLGQGLEFLIYFQGNSAPDKSGLPSDRFSAERTGGSVSTLTIQRTQQEDSAVYLCASSPRQGASYGYTFGSGTRLTVV.

This clone was detected only once. This chain links TRBV6-1 with TRBJ2-6, with TRBD1 as a possible D gene (6 bases). The CDR3 covers 17 residues. Germline CDR1 MNHNS, CDR2 SASEGT. V lost 3 bases, J lost 1 base, and 13 bases lay in between. CDR3 in amino acids: CASSEGALKSGANVLTF. The CDR3 bases are TGTGCCAGCAGTGAGGGGGCCCTCAAGTCTGGGGCCAACGTCCTGACTTTC.

The J gene is TRBJ2-7, the V gene TRBV7-2; 11 nucleotides agree with TRBD1. Germline lookup yields CDR1 SGHTA and CDR2 FQGNSA. Trimming removed 1 base from V and 0 bases from J; junction bases left unmatched: 2. The CDR3 is 16 residues long. CDR3 bases: TGTGCCAGCAGCTTAGGGGGACAGGGGGTCTCCTACGAGCAGTACTTC. Its protein is CASSLGGQGVSYEQYF.

This sequence joins TRBV6-6 and TRBJ2-7, with TRBD1 identical over 7 bases. V gave up 6 bases and J gave up 2 bases; unmatched junction bases: 10. The CDR3 length is 15 residues. CDR1 is MNHNY and CDR2 is SVGAGI in the germline V gene (reference sequence). The CDR3 DNA is TGTGCCAGCAGAACAGACAGGGAGCGACCCTACGAGCAGTACTTC. Its translation is CASRTDRERPYEQYF.

The rearrangement links TRBV28 to TRBJ1-2; TRBD1 aligns across 10 bases. The CDR3 covers 15 residues. The J segment lost 6 bases and the V segment lost 6 bases, leaving 10 bases of the junction unmatched. CDR1 is MDHEN, CDR2 SYDVKM, per germline. CDR3 DNA: TGTGCCAGCAGGAGGGCGACAGGGGGCTATAATGGCTACACCTTC. Protein: CASRRATGGYNGYTF.

This clone was observed a few times. V and J are TRBV19 and TRBJ1-1; 7 bases match TRBD1. The CDR3 is 14 amino acids. Per the germline V gene, CDR1 is LNHDA and CDR2 is SQIVND (reference sequence). Unmatched junction bases numbered 6, after V lost 4 bases and J lost 4 bases. CDR3 in amino acids: CASSKQGMATEAFF. CDR3 DNA: TGTGCCAGTAGTAAACAGGGGATGGCCACTGAAGCTTTCTTT.

Written as DNA, the CDR3 is TGTGCCAGCAGCTACCCGACAGGGGGAAGTGGAAACACCATATATTTT. Protein sequence: CASSYPTGGSGNTIYF. The rearrangement links TRBV7-2 to TRBJ1-3; TRBD1 matches at 9 bases. The CDR3 is 16 residues long. From germline, CDR1 is SGHTA and CDR2 FQGNSA. Germline trimming cut 4 bases from V and 3 bases from J; bases unmatched to any gene: 7.

To note about this clone: Other DNA sequences in this specimen translate into the identical CDR3. The chain recombines TRBV4-3 with TRBJ1-3; D may be TRBD1 (5 bases). Trimming took 3 bases from V and 4 from J, leaving 10 bases between them. Germline V gene lookup returns CDR1 LGHNA and CDR2 YSLEER. The CDR3 runs to 14 residues. The CDR3 spells CASSQGGVGNTIYF. The CDR3 coding sequence is TGCGCCAGCAGCCAGGGAGGGGTGGGAAACACCATATATTTT.

The CDR3 sequence: CASTPMPGGVQGYTF. DNA for the CDR3: TGTGCCAGTACCCCTATGCCGGGGGGGGTGCAAGGCTACACCTTC. The chain recombines TRBV19 with TRBJ1-2, with D maybe TRBD1 (5 bases). CDR3 length equals 15 residues. Germline V gene data show CDR1 as LNHDA and CDR2 as SQIVND (reference sequence). V gave up 7 bases and J gave up 8 bases, with 23 bases separating them.

V usage is TRBV2 and J usage is TRBJ1-1; D not certain. The CDR3 length is 12 residues. Germline V gives CDR1 SNHLY, CDR2 FYNNEI. V was cut by 10 bases and J by 4 bases, with 13 bases left in between. The CDR3 reads CANQEGGTEAFF. The CDR3 region has the DNA TGTGCCAACCAGGAGGGCGGCACTGAAGCTTTCTTT.

The chain employs TRBV12-5 and TRBJ1-3, with 7 bases matching TRBD1. The CDR3 runs 17 residues. V was pared by 0 bases and J by 4 bases, with 9 bases of the junction left unmatched. The germline CDR1 and CDR2 sequences are LGHNT and FRNRAP. CDR3 in amino acids: CASGLVDRGGGGNTIYF. The CDR3 nucleotides are TGTGCTAGTGGTTTGGTAGATAGAGGAGGGGGCGGAAACACCATATATTTT.

The V gene is TRBV4-3, the J gene TRBJ2-5; 7 bases line up with TRBD2. CDR1 LGHNA and CDR2 YSLEER come from the germline V gene. Trimming took 0 bases from V and 1 from J; bases not matched to a gene: 2. The CDR3 is 15 residues long. This CDR3 is CASSQDPSGQETQYF. The CDR3 nucleotides read TGCGCCAGCAGCCAAGATCCTAGCGGCCAAGAGACCCAGTACTTC.

This clone was seen once. The chain is built from TRBV4-1 and TRBJ1-5; 7 bases are a match to TRBD1. Trimming removed 2 bases from V and 3 bases from J; junction bases left unmatched: 22. Germline CDR1 and CDR2: MGHRA and YSYEKL. The CDR3 contains 21 residues. The CDR3 DNA reads TGCGCCAGCAGCCAATACCCGAGGATGGGACAGCAGGGAGTCTACAATCAGCCCCAGCATTTT. This sequence encodes CASSQYPRMGQQGVYNQPQHF.

The chain combines TRBV29-1 with TRBJ1-1; maybe TRBD1 (6 bases). The CDR3 is made up of 15 amino acids. The germline gives CDR1 SQVTM, CDR2 ANQGSEA. Trimming pared 8 bases from V and 1 base from J, leaving 20 bases between. The DNA for the CDR3 is TGCAGCTCAGGGGTAGGAACGTTTGCGAACACTGAAGCTTTCTTT. Amino acid sequence: CSSGVGTFANTEAFF.

This sequence joins TRBV6-1 and TRBJ1-2; D unresolved. The ends were cut back, 1 base at V and 0 bases at J, with 6 bases in the middle. Germline CDR1 is MNHNS and CDR2 is SASEGT. CDR3 length equals 14 residues. The CDR3 nucleotides are TGTGCCAGCAGTGAAGGCAGGTCTAACTATGGCTACACCTTC. Translation: CASSEGRSNYGYTF.

The chain links TRBV4-2 to TRBJ2-3, with a tentative D call TRBD1 (5 bases). Trimming took off 0 bases at V and 6 bases at J, with 13 bases between the two ends. Per the germline V gene, CDR1 is LGHNA and CDR2 is YNFKEQ. The CDR3 runs 15 residues. The CDR3 loop reads CASSQDGRVTDTQYF. The CDR3 DNA reads as TGTGCCAGCAGCCAAGACGGCAGGGTCACGGATACGCAGTATTTT.

The chain carries TRBV4-1 and TRBJ2-1; 10 positions match TRBD2. Trimming at V came to 4 bases and at J to 5 bases, leaving 5 bases not matched to a gene. Germline V CDR1 and CDR2: MGHRA, YSYEKL. The CDR3 consists of 15 residues. This CDR3 is CASSPWTSGDNEQFF. The CDR3 DNA reads TGCGCCAGCAGCCCATGGACTAGCGGAGACAATGAGCAGTTCTTC.

The chain has TRBV6-5 and TRBJ2-2; the match to TRBD1 covers 8 bases. The V gene's germline CDR1 is MNHEY and CDR2 SVGAGI. Trimming removed 6 bases from V and 4 bases from J; junction bases left unmatched: 7. CDR3 length equals 15 residues. CDR3: CASRRDRGATGELFF. CDR3 sequence (DNA): TGTGCCAGCAGACGAGACAGGGGCGCCACCGGGGAGCTGTTTTTT.

This sequence joins TRBV19 and TRBJ2-3, with a weak D call TRBD2 (7 bases). The CDR3 is made up of 15 amino acids. V lost 7 bases and J lost 10, with 24 bases in between. The germline V gene has CDR1 LNHDA and CDR2 SQIVND (reference sequence). In nucleotides, the CDR3 is TGTGCCAGTAAAGGGGGAAGCGGGACCAAGGCGGCGCAGTATTTT. The encoded protein is CASKGGSGTKAAQYF. The full variable domain, rest sourced from reference TRBV19 and TRBJ2-3, is DGGITQSPKYLFRKEGQNVTLSCEQNLNHDAMYWYRQDPGQGLRLIYYSQIVNDFQKGDIAEGYSVSREKKESFPLTVTSAQKNPTAFYLCASKGGSGTKAAQYFGPGTRLTVL.

In the case of this clone: Other nucleotide sequences from this sample produce the same CDR3. The chain links TRBV14 to TRBJ1-2, with D perhaps TRBD1 (5 bases). Germline-derived CDR1 and CDR2 are SGHDN and FVKESK. The CDR3 has 12 amino acids. V gave up 4 bases and J gave up 5 bases, with 8 bases separating them. In nucleotides, the CDR3 is TGTGCCAGCAGCCCCGACAGTTATGGCTACACCTTC. This translates into CASSPDSYGYTF.

The rearrangement links TRBV4-1 to TRBJ1-4; D may be TRBD1 (6 bases). Deletions cut 0 bases from V and 10 bases from J, with 12 bases between. Germline assignment: CDR1 MGHRA and CDR2 YSYEKL. This CDR3 has 14 amino acids. The CDR3 loop reads CASSQEQGFGKLFF. The CDR3 DNA follows: TGCGCCAGCAGCCAAGAGCAGGGGTTTGGAAAACTGTTTTTT.